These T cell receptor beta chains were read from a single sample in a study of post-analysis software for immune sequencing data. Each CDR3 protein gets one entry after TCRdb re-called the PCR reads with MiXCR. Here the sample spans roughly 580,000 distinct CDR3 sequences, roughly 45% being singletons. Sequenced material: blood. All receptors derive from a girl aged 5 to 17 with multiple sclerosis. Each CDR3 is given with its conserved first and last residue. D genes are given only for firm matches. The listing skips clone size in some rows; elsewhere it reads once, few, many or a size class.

cdr3_aa: CASKKSRDRRYSKETQYF
cdr3_nt: TGCGCCAGCAAGAAAAGCCGGGACAGGAGATATTCGAAAGAGACCCAGTACTTC
v_call: TRBV10-2
j_call: TRBJ2-5
clone_size: NA
d_call: TRBD1

cdr3_aa: CSVEGGRDRYNEQFF
cdr3_nt: TGCAGCGTTGAAGGGGGGCGGGATAGGTACAATGAGCAGTTCTTC
v_call: TRBV29-1
j_call: TRBJ2-1
clone_size: NA
d_call: NA

cdr3_aa: CSVEFPGRDSYEQYF
cdr3_nt: TGCAGCGTTGAGTTCCCGGGACGGGACTCCTACGAGCAGTACTTC
v_call: TRBV29-1
j_call: TRBJ2-7
clone_size: NA
d_call: NA

cdr3_aa: CSAADTLFYEQYF
cdr3_nt: TGCAGTGCCGCCGACACCTTATTCTACGAGCAGTACTTC
v_call: TRBV20-1
j_call: TRBJ2-7
clone_size: few
d_call: NA

cdr3_aa: CSVGGIGRPGDEQFF
cdr3_nt: TGCAGCGTTGGAGGAATCGGTCGGCCGGGCGATGAGCAGTTCTTC
v_call: TRBV29-1
j_call: TRBJ2-1
clone_size: few
d_call: NA

cdr3_aa: CASTAGQGTYNEQYF
cdr3_nt: TGTGCCAGCACCGCCGGGCAGGGGACATACAATGAGCAGTACTTC
v_call: TRBV2
j_call: TRBJ2-7
clone_size: NA
d_call: NA

cdr3_aa: CASSLMGSGSQETQYF
cdr3_nt: TGCGCCAGCAGCTTGATGGGTAGCGGGAGCCAAGAGACCCAGTACTTC
v_call: TRBV5-1
j_call: TRBJ2-5
clone_size: few
d_call: TRBD2

cdr3_aa: CASSPPAGGYNEQFF
cdr3_nt: TGTGCCAGCAGCCCCCCAGCGGGAGGCTACAATGAGCAGTTCTTC
v_call: TRBV7-9
j_call: TRBJ2-1
clone_size: few
d_call: TRBD2

cdr3_aa: CSVEDPLAGVRNEQFF
cdr3_nt: TGCAGCGTTGAAGATCCGCTAGCGGGAGTACGCAATGAGCAGTTCTTC
v_call: TRBV29-1
j_call: TRBJ2-1
clone_size: NA
d_call: TRBD2

cdr3_aa: CASSYTFSGANVLTF
cdr3_nt: TGTGCCAGCAGTTACACCTTCTCTGGGGCCAACGTCCTGACTTTC
v_call: TRBV12-3/TRBV12-4
j_call: TRBJ2-6
clone_size: NA
d_call: NA

cdr3_aa: CASSLDGILGRYGYTF
cdr3_nt: TGTGCCAGCAGCTTGGACGGGATACTCGGTCGCTATGGCTACACCTTC
v_call: TRBV7-9
j_call: TRBJ1-2
clone_size: NA
d_call: NA

cdr3_aa: CSATDRPRSDTQYF
cdr3_nt: TGCAGTGCTACGGACAGACCCAGGTCAGATACGCAGTATTTT
v_call: TRBV20-1
j_call: TRBJ2-3
clone_size: NA
d_call: NA

cdr3_aa: CASSVSQGQRAYYGYTF
cdr3_nt: TGCGCCAGCAGCGTGTCCCAGGGACAGAGAGCCTATTATGGCTACACCTTC
v_call: TRBV5-1
j_call: TRBJ1-2
clone_size: NA
d_call: TRBD1

cdr3_aa: CASSLRDRINEKLFF
cdr3_nt: TGTGCCAGCAGCTTGAGGGACAGGATTAATGAAAAACTGTTTTTT
v_call: TRBV5-5
j_call: TRBJ1-4
clone_size: NA
d_call: TRBD1

cdr3_aa: CASSSQLGGEQFF
cdr3_nt: TGTGCCAGCAGCTCCCAGCTGGGCGGAGAGCAGTTCTTC
v_call: TRBV7-6
j_call: TRBJ2-1
clone_size: NA
d_call: NA

cdr3_aa: CASSAIVSGRQNEQFF
cdr3_nt: TGCGCCAGCAGCGCGATAGTTAGCGGGAGGCAAAATGAGCAGTTCTTC
v_call: TRBV5-1
j_call: TRBJ2-1
clone_size: many
d_call: TRBD2

cdr3_aa: CASSSSGTGTILNNQPQHF
cdr3_nt: TGTGCCAGCAGTTCCTCCGGGACGGGAACTATATTGAACAATCAGCCCCAGCATTTT
v_call: TRBV6-5
j_call: TRBJ1-5
clone_size: NA
d_call: NA

cdr3_aa: CSASEIPGELFF
cdr3_nt: TGCAGTGCTTCGGAGATCCCCGGGGAGCTGTTTTTT
v_call: TRBV20-1
j_call: TRBJ2-2
clone_size: few
d_call: NA

cdr3_aa: CASNHRASGVFTDTQYF
cdr3_nt: TGTGCCAGCAACCACCGGGCTAGCGGGGTATTCACAGATACGCAGTATTTT
v_call: TRBV7-9
j_call: TRBJ2-3
clone_size: NA
d_call: TRBD2

cdr3_aa: CASTDRYQEAQYF
cdr3_nt: TGTGCCAGCACGGACCGGTACCAAGAGGCCCAGTACTTC
v_call: TRBV6-6
j_call: TRBJ2-5
clone_size: NA
d_call: NA

cdr3_aa: CASNWGQGGANEKLFF
cdr3_nt: TGTGCCAGCAACTGGGGACAGGGCGGGGCTAATGAAAAACTGTTTTTT
v_call: TRBV12-3/TRBV12-4
j_call: TRBJ1-4
clone_size: NA
d_call: TRBD1

cdr3_aa: CASSSTGRAYGYTF
cdr3_nt: TGTGCCAGCAGCTCCACTGGCAGGGCCTATGGCTACACCTTC
v_call: TRBV7-2
j_call: TRBJ1-2
clone_size: NA
d_call: NA

cdr3_aa: CAWSTWGKETQYF
cdr3_nt: TGTGCCTGGAGTACCTGGGGAAAAGAGACCCAGTACTTC
v_call: TRBV30
j_call: TRBJ2-5
clone_size: once
d_call: NA

cdr3_aa: CASSRAGETTDTQYF
cdr3_nt: TGTGCCAGTAGTAGGGCGGGGGAGACCACAGATACGCAGTATTTT
v_call: TRBV19
j_call: TRBJ2-3
clone_size: NA
d_call: TRBD2

cdr3_aa: CASRDRGRGEQFF
cdr3_nt: TGTGCCAGCAGAGACAGGGGGCGCGGTGAGCAGTTCTTC
v_call: TRBV6-1
j_call: TRBJ2-1
clone_size: NA
d_call: TRBD1

cdr3_aa: CASGPSGSDSANTQYF
cdr3_nt: TGTGCCAGCGGTCCTAGCGGGAGCGATTCGGCAAATACGCAGTATTTT
v_call: TRBV6-5
j_call: TRBJ2-3
clone_size: NA
d_call: TRBD2

cdr3_aa: CASSPTIGAGSYNPPLHF
cdr3_nt: TGTGCCAGCAGTCCTACGATCGGGGCGGGCTCCTATAATCCACCCCTCCACTTT
v_call: TRBV12-3/TRBV12-4
j_call: TRBJ1-6
clone_size: NA
d_call: NA

cdr3_aa: CSASPGGGNQPQHF
cdr3_nt: TGCAGTGCTAGTCCGGGGGGTGGCAATCAGCCCCAGCATTTT
v_call: TRBV20-1
j_call: TRBJ1-5
clone_size: NA
d_call: NA